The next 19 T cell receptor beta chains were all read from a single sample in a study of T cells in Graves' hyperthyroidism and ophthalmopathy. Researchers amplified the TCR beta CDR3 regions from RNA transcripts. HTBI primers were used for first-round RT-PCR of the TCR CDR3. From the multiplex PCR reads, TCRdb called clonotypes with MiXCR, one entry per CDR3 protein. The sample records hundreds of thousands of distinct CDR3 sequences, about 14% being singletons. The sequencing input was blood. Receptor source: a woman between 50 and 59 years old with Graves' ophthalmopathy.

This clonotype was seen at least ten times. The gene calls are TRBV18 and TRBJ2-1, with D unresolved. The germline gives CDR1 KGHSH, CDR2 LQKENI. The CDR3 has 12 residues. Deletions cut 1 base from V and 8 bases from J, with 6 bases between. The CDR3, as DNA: TGTGCCAGCTCACCACGCCTCTATGAGCAGTTCTTC. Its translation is CASSPRLYEQFF.

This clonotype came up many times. CDR3 sequence: CASSSQPGQGNQPQHF. Here the CDR3 DNA reads TGTGCCAGCAGTTCCCAACCGGGACAGGGGAATCAGCCCCAGCATTTT. This chain uses TRBV12-3 or TRBV12-4 with TRBJ1-5, with 10 bases lining up with TRBD1. Losses at the gene ends were 4 bases for V and 4 bases for J; bases not matched to a gene: 7. This CDR3 spans 16 amino acids.

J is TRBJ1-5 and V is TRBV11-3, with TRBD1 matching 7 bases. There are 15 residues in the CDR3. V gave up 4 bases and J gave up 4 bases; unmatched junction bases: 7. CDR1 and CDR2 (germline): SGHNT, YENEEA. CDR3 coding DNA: TGTGCCAGCAGCTCGGTTACAGGGGAGAATCAGCCCCAGCATTTT. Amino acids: CASSSVTGENQPQHF.

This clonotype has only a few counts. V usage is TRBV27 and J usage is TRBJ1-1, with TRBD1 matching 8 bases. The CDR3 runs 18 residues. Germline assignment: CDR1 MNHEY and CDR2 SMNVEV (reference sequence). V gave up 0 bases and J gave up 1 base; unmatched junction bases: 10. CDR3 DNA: TGTGCCAGCAGTTTATCGTTCCAGACAGGGGCTACGAACACTGAAGCTTTCTTT. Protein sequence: CASSLSFQTGATNTEAFF.

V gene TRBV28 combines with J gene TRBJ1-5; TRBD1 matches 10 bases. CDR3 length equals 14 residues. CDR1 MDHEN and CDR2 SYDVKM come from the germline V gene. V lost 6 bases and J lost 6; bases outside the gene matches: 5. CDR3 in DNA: TGTGCCAGCAGAATGACAGGGGGCGGTCAGCCCCAGCATTTT. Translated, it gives CASRMTGGGQPQHF.

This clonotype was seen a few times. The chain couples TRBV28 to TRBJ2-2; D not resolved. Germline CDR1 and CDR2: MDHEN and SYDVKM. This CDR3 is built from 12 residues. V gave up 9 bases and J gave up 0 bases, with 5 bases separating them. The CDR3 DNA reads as TGTGCCAGTTACGCGAACACCGGGGAGCTGTTTTTT. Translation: CASYANTGELFF.

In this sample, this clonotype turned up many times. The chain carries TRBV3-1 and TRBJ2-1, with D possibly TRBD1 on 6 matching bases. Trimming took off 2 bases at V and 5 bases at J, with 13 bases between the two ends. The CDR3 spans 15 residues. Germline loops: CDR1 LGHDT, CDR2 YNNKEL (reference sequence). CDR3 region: CASSQTGTENNEQFF. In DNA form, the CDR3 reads TGTGCCAGCAGCCAAACAGGGACGGAAAACAATGAGCAGTTCTTC.

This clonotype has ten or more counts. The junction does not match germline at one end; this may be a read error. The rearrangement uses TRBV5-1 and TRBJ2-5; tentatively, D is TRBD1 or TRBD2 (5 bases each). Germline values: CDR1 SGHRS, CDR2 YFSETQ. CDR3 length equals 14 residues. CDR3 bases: TGTGCCAGCAGTTTGAGGGGCGGCGGGGAGACCCAGTACTTC. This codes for CASSLRGGGETQYF.

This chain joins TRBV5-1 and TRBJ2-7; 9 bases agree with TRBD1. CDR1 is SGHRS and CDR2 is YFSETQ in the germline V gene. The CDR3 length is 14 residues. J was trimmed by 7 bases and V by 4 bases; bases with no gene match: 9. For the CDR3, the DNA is TGCGCCAGCAGCCTATGGACAGGGGCTATAGAGCAGTACTTC. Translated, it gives CASSLWTGAIEQYF.

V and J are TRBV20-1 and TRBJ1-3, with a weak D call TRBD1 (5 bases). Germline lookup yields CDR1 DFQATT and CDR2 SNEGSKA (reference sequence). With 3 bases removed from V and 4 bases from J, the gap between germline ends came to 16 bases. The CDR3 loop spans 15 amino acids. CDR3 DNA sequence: TGCAGTGCTAGCCATAAACAGGTCACGGGAAACACCATATATTTT. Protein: CSASHKQVTGNTIYF.

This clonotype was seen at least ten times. This chain's CDR3 is CASSPTGTGFYEQYF. Here the CDR3 DNA reads TGTGCCAGCTCACCCACCGGGACAGGGTTCTACGAGCAGTACTTC. The chain uses TRBV18 and TRBJ2-7, with TRBD1 matching over 9 bases. Germline assignment: CDR1 KGHSH and CDR2 LQKENI. The CDR3 length is 15 residues. The ends lost 3 bases at V and 3 bases at J; junction bases unmatched: 6. The complete variable domain, with remaining parts taken from reference TRBV18 and TRBJ2-7, reads NAGVMQNPRHLVRRRGQEARLRCSPMKGHSHVYWYRQLPEEGLKFMVYLQKENIIDESGMPKERFSAEFPKEGPSILRIQQVVRGDSAAYFCASSPTGTGFYEQYFGPGTRLTVT.

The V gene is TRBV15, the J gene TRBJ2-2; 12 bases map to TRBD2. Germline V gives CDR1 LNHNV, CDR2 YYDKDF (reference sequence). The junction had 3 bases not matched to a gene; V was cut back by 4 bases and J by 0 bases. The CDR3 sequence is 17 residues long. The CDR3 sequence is CATSIGLAGTNTGELFF. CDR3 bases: TGTGCCACCAGCATCGGACTAGCGGGGACGAACACCGGGGAGCTGTTTTTT. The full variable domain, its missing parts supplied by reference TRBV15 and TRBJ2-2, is DAMVIQNPRYQVTQFGKPVTLSCSQTLNHNVMYWYQQKSSQAPKLLFHYYDKDFNNEADTPDNFQSRRPNTSFCFLDIRSPGLGDTAMYLCATSIGLAGTNTGELFFGEGSRLTVL.

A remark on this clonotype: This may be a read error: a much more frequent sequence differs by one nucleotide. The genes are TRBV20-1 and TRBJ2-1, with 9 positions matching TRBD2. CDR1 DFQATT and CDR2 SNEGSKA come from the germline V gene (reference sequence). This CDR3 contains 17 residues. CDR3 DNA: TGCAGTCCTAGAGATCGTCGGTCTAGCGGGACCTACAATGAGCAGTTCTTC. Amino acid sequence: CSPRDRRSSGTYNEQFF.

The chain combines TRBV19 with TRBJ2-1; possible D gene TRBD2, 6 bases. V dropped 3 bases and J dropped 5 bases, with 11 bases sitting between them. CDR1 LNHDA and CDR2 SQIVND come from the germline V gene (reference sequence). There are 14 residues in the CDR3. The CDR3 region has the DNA TGTGCCAGTAGTATGCTTCAGCGGGACAATGAGCAGTTCTTC. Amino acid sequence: CASSMLQRDNEQFF.

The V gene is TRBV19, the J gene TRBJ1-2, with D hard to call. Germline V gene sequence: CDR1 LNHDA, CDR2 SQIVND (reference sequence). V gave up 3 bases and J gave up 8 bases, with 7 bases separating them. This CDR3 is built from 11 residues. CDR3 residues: CASSIGGGYTF. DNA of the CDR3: TGTGCCAGTAGTATCGGCGGAGGCTACACCTTC.

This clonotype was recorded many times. The CDR3 DNA sequence: TGTGCCAGCAGTTTAGGGGTAGATGCTTACGGCTATCCCTCCTACAATGAGCAGTTCTTC. Encoded protein: CASSLGVDAYGYPSYNEQFF. V is TRBV27 and J is TRBJ2-1; D uncertain. The V end was cut by 2 bases, the J end by 0 bases, with 23 bases between. The germline V gene encodes CDR1 MNHEY and CDR2 SMNVEV (reference sequence). The CDR3 has 20 residues.

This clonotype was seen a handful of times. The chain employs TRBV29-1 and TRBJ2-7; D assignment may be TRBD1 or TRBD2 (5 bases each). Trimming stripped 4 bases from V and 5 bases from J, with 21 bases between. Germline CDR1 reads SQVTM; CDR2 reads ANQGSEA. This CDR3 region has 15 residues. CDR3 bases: TGCAGCGTTGGGGGCCTGGGACCGGGGATGGACGAGCAGTACTTC. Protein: CSVGGLGPGMDEQYF.

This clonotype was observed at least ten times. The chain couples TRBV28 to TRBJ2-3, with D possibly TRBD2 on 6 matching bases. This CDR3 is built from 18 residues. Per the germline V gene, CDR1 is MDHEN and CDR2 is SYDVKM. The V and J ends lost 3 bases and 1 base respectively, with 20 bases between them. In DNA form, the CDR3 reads TGTGCCAGCAGTTTTTCAGGTGTTGGGTCTAGCGGCACAGATACGCAGTATTTT. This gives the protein CASSFSGVGSSGTDTQYF.

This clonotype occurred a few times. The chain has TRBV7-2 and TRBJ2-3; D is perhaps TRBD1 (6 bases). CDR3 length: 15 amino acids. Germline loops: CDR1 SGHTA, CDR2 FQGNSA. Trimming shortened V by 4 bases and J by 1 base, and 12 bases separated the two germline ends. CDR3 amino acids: CASSSRGRGTDTQYF. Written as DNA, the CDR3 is TGTGCCAGCAGCTCCAGGGGTCGTGGCACAGATACGCAGTATTTT.